Described below is a single TCR beta chain sequence and its context. Its antigen is as yet unknown. The study drew all its donors from Caucasian adults living in Nashville, Tennessee. Clones were sequenced by immunoSEQ multiplex PCR, and TCRdb holds only the in-frame ones, with some missing. Here the sample spans around 2.3 million clones, almost 96% being singletons. This record belongs to a study of shared clonotypes between healthy human individuals. CDR1 and CDR2 from the germline V gene are MGHRA and YSYEKL. The CDR3 runs to 13 residues. Trimming shortened V by 5 bases and J by 8 bases, and 10 bases separated the two germline ends. Study observations and caveats: It was observed that roughly 5% of naive CD4 clonotypes were shared across several donors.

The sequencing sample was made of naive CD4+ T cells sorted from blood. The sample's subset: CD45RA+ positively selected. The V and J genes are TRBV4-1 and TRBJ1-6, with D possibly being TRBD1 (6 bases). The origin of this receptor is a man in his late teens or twenties in good health. CDR3 nucleotide sequence: TGCGCCAGCAGCTCACCAGGGGATTCACCCCTCCACTTT. This sequence encodes CASSSPGDSPLHF.